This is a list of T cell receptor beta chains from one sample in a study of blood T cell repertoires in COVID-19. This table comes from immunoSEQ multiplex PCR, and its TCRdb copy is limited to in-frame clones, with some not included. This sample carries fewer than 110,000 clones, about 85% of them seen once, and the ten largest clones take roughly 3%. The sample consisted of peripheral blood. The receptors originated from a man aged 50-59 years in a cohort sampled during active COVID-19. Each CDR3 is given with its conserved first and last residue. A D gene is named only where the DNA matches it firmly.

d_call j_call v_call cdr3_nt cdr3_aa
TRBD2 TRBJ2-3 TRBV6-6 TGTGCCAGCAGTTACATTAGCGGGGGGTGGCAGTATTTT CASSYISGGWQYF
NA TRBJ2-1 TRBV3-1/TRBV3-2 TGTGCCAGCAGCCAACCGTCCGCTAGTGAGCAGTTCTTC CASSQPSASEQFF
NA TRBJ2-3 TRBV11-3 TGTGCCAGCAGCCTCGGCGGGGCCACAGATACGCAGTATTTT CASSLGGATDTQYF
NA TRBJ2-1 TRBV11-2 TGTGCCAGCAGCTCCCGAGGAACGTACAATGAGCAGTTCTTC CASSSRGTYNEQFF
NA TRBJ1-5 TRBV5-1 TGCGCCAGCAGCTTGGGGGGGCCGGGTCAGCCCCAGCATTTT CASSLGGPGQPQHF
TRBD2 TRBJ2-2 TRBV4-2 TGTGCCAGCAGCGGGTACGGGGGGGCCTCTGGGGAGCTGTTTTTT CASSGYGGASGELFF
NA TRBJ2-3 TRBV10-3 TGTGCCATCAGTGAGTCTGAGGATACGCAGTATTTT CAISESEDTQYF
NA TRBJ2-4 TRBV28 TGTGCCAGCAGTTCTGGGGGGGCGGGTGCCAAAAACATTCAGTACTTC CASSSGGAGAKNIQYF
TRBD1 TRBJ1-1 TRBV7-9 TGTGCCAGCAGCCGCCGACAGGGGAGGAACACTGAAGCTTTCTTT CASSRRQGRNTEAFF
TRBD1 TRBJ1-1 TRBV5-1 TGCGCCAGCAGCCCGGGGACAGTGAACACTGAAGCTTTCTTT CASSPGTVNTEAFF
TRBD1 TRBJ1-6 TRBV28 TGTGCCAGCCAGCTACAGGGGACGGATAATTCACCCCTCCACTTT CASQLQGTDNSPLHF
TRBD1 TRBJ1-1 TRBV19 TGTGCCAGTAGTATAGTGAGCAGGGGGCGCGGGGTCGGAACTGAAGCTTTCTTT CASSIVSRGRGVGTEAFF
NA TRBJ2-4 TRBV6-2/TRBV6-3 TGTGCCAGCAGCAAACAGGGTGAAGCCAAAAACATTCAGTACTTC CASSKQGEAKNIQYF
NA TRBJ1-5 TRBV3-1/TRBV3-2 TGTGCCAGCAGCCAAGATCGTGATCAGCCCCAGCATTTT CASSQDRDQPQHF
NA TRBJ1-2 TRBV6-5 TGTGCCAGCAGTTCAGGGAACGGCTACACCTTC CASSSGNGYTF